These 9 T cell receptor beta chains were sequenced from one sample in a study of Ad26.COV2.S vaccination and SARS-CoV-2 variants. Treatment specified: around 19 received Ad26.COV2.S at low or high dose, single or two shots; roughly 5 received placebo; per-sample allocation not given. Material that was analyzed had been drawn on day 63 after the first vaccine or placebo injection. TCRdb's copy holds only in-frame clones and misses some; the assay was immunoSEQ multiplex PCR. The table records 400,000 or so clones, roughly nine tenths of them present only once. Specimen: peripheral blood, collected in a trial of Ad26.COV2.S vaccine versus placebo. Source of these receptors: a person aged 18 to 65 who received the Ad26.COV2.S COVID-19 vaccine or a placebo.

This rearrangement joins TRBV9 to TRBJ1-3; a weak D match, TRBD1 (5 bases). Trimming stripped 6 bases from V and 0 bases from J, with 16 bases between. Looked up from germline, CDR1 is SGDLS and CDR2 is YYNGEE. CDR3 length equals 16 residues. The CDR3, as DNA: TGTGCCAGCACCGACCCAAGGGGCCTCTCTGGAAACACCATATATTTT. It is translated as CASTDPRGLSGNTIYF.

This sequence joins TRBV11-3 and TRBJ2-5; maybe TRBD2 (5 bases). CDR3 length equals 15 residues. Trimming stripped 4 bases from V and 4 bases from J, with 16 bases between. The germline V gene encodes CDR1 SGHNT and CDR2 YENEEA. The CDR3 loop is CASSWAGSPGETQYF. CDR3 coding DNA: TGTGCCAGCAGCTGGGCGGGTTCCCCAGGAGAGACCCAGTACTTC. The full variable domain, completed using reference TRBV11-3 and TRBJ2-5, is EAGVVQSPRYKIIEKKQPVAFWCNPISGHNTLYWYLQNLGQGPELLIRYENEEAVDDSQLPKDRFSAERLKGVDSTLKIQPAELGDSAVYLCASSWAGSPGETQYFGPGTRLLVL.

The V call is TRBV7-9, the J call TRBJ1-2; D unresolved. CDR1 is SEHNR, CDR2 FQNEAQ, per germline (reference sequence). This CDR3 contains 14 residues. Trimming removed 3 bases at V and 1 base at J, with 9 bases between. CDR3 sequence: CASSFNRDNYGYTF. The CDR3 bases are TGTGCCAGCAGCTTTAATCGGGATAACTATGGCTACACCTTC. The complete variable domain, with remaining parts taken from reference TRBV7-9 and TRBJ1-2, reads DTGVSQNPRHKITKRGQNVTFRCDPISEHNRLYWYRQTLGQGPEFLTYFQNEAQLEKSRLLSDRFSAERPKGSFSTLEIQRTEQGDSAMYLCASSFNRDNYGYTFGSGTRLTVV.

The V and J genes are TRBV3-1 (or the pseudogene TRBV3-2) and TRBJ2-3, with TRBD2 identical over 7 bases. CDR1 is LGHDT, CDR2 YNNKEL, per germline (reference sequence). The CDR3 sequence is 15 residues long. V trimming: 2 bases; J trimming: 11 bases; junction bases outside the gene matches: 13. Written as DNA, the CDR3 is TGTGCCAGCAGCCAAAGGGGAATCACGGGGGGTAAGCAGTATTTT. Translated, it gives CASSQRGITGGKQYF.

V and J are TRBV12-3 or TRBV12-4 and TRBJ1-2, with D tentatively TRBD1 (5 bases). With 7 bases removed from V and 8 bases from J, the gap between germline ends came to 14 bases. This CDR3 has 12 residues. The CDR3 DNA reads as TGTGCCAGCACTTTCAGGGCGGGGGGCTACACCTTC. This sequence encodes CASTFRAGGYTF.

V and J are TRBV3-1 (or the pseudogene TRBV3-2) and TRBJ1-2; D unresolved. Germline V gives CDR1 LGHDT, CDR2 YNNKEL (reference sequence). This CDR3 is built from 14 residues. The ends were cut back, 0 bases at V and 0 bases at J, with 5 bases in the middle. The CDR3 DNA reads as TGTGCCAGCAGCCAAGACAGAACTAACTATGGCTACACCTTC. Translation gives CASSQDRTNYGYTF.

The V call is TRBV27, the J call TRBJ1-2; possibly TRBD1 for D (5 bases). From germline, CDR1 is MNHEY and CDR2 SMNVEV (reference sequence). The V end lost 5 bases, the J end lost 8 bases, and 18 bases lay between the germline ends. This CDR3 has 14 amino acids. The CDR3 region is CASSLLPGTIGYTF. CDR3 bases: TGTGCCAGCAGTCTATTACCCGGGACGATAGGCTACACCTTC.

Here the CDR3 DNA reads TGTGCCAGTGCAGAGGCGGGACGAAATCAGCCCCAGCATTTT. Translating gives CASAEAGRNQPQHF. The V call is TRBV25-1, the J call TRBJ1-5; TRBD1 is a possible D gene (5 bases). The CDR3 has 14 residues. Germline V gives CDR1 MGHDK, CDR2 SYGVNS. Trimming removed 9 bases at V and 4 bases at J, with 16 bases between.

The chain has TRBV27 and TRBJ1-5; tentative D call: TRBD1 (5 bases). V was pared by 5 bases and J by 3 bases, with 14 bases between. Germline V gives CDR1 MNHEY, CDR2 SMNVEV (reference sequence). The CDR3 contains 15 residues. CDR3 sequence reads: CASSAAGLFNQPQHF. CDR3 bases: TGTGCCAGCAGTGCCGCGGGACTGTTCAATCAGCCCCAGCATTTT.